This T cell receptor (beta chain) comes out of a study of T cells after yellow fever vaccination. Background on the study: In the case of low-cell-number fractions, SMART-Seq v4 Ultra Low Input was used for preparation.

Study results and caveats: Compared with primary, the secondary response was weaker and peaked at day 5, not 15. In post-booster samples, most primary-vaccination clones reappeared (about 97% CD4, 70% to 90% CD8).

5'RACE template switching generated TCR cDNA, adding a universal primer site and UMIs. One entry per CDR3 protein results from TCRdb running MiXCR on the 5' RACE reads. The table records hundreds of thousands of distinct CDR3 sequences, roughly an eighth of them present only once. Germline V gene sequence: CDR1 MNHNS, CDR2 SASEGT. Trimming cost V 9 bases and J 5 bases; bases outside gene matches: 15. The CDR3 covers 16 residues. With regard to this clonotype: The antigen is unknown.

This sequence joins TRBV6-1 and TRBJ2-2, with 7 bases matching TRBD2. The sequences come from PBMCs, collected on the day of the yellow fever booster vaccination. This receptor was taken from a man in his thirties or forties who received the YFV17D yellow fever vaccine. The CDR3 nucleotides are TGTGCCAGTTCGGCCGGAGCGGCAGCGGGAACCGGGGAGCTGTTTTTT. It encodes CASSAGAAAGTGELFF.